This TCR beta chain derives from a study of blood T cell repertoires in COVID-19. Study as a whole: Acute and convalescent COVID-19 specimens originated in the United States, Italy and Spain. Nucleic acid was either cDNA or gDNA, and it came from T cells, B-cell-depleted T cells, or PBMCs.

In the authors' workflow: Nucleated cell counts were estimated from reference gene primer amplification. This table comes from immunoSEQ multiplex PCR, and its TCRdb copy is limited to in-frame clones, with some not included. For V, J and clone size, that table is used; D and trimming come from the DNA. The data contain about 58,000 clones, more than 85% of them seen just once; the ten biggest clones take up 8% to 9%. Trimming took off 1 base at V and 0 bases at J, with 10 bases between the two ends. Germline CDR1 SGHRS, CDR2 YFSETQ. There are 16 residues in the CDR3. The sequence came from a woman in her 70s with active COVID-19. The source material was peripheral blood. The rearrangement links TRBV5-1 to TRBJ1-4, with D unresolved. In nucleotides, the CDR3 is TGCGCCAGCAGCTTGATTGGCGGGACAACTAATGAAAAACTGTTTTTT. It codes for CASSLIGGTTNEKLFF.